This entry describes one T cell receptor (beta chain). Its antigen is as yet unknown. Assay used: immunoSEQ multiplex PCR; TCRdb lists only in-frame clones, some missing. Of about 150,000 clones in the sample, 75% to 95% were seen once. This record comes from a study of T cell responses to AZD1222 COVID-19 vaccine. General study results and limits: The sample set comprised mostly white British donors with more females, and clonal diversity was possibly underestimated. Of the AZD1222 recipients, only five to seven were seropositive at baseline. Along spike, vaccine-associated CD4 TCRs were found throughout, with dominance at 160-218 and 743-854. None of the repertoires were sampled until the peak T cell response had passed.

The V segment lost 3 bases and the J segment 1 base; nucleotides outside the gene matches: 2. The V gene's germline CDR1 is SGHRS and CDR2 YFSETQ. CDR3 length equals 15 residues. The sequences come from peripheral blood, collected on day 0 of AZD1222 vaccination. This clonotype was sampled from an adult in good health. The rearrangement uses TRBV5-1 and TRBJ2-1, with 9 bases aligning to TRBD1. CDR3 in amino acids: CASSSGQGSYNEQFF. The CDR3 nucleotides are TGCGCCAGCAGCTCTGGACAGGGGTCCTACAATGAGCAGTTCTTC.